Listed here are 14 T cell receptor beta chains from one sample, sequenced in a study of T cells in Graves' hyperthyroidism and ophthalmopathy. TCR beta CDR3 regions were amplified from RNA. Carried out on the TCR CDR3, a first-round RT-PCR used the HTBI primer set. A single record per CDR3 protein comes from TCRdb applying MiXCR to the multiplex PCR reads. The data hold a few hundred thousand distinct CDR3 sequences, with approximately 16% observed a single time. The sequencing input was blood. The receptors derive from a woman aged 45 to 65 with Graves' hyperthyroidism that later progressed to Graves' ophthalmopathy.

Comment on this clonotype: This clone may be a read error of a much larger clone one base away. The J gene is TRBJ2-5, the V gene TRBV13; D is unresolved. This CDR3 comprises 13 residues. CDR1 is PRHDT and CDR2 is FYEKMQ in the germline V gene (reference sequence). The ends were cut back, 7 bases at V and 6 bases at J, with 15 bases in the middle. The CDR3 bases are TGTGCCAGCACCCCCCCGGGCTCGCAGACCCAGTACTTC. Its translation: CASTPPGSQTQYF.

This clonotype was detected only a few times. This rearrangement joins TRBV9 to TRBJ2-1, with D tentatively TRBD2 (5 bases). Trimming stripped 0 bases from V and 7 bases from J, with 8 bases between. From germline, CDR1 is SGDLS and CDR2 YYNGEE. The CDR3 is made up of 13 amino acids. CDR3 sequence reads: CASSVGSVNEQFF. CDR3 DNA: TGTGCCAGCAGCGTAGGTAGCGTTAATGAGCAGTTCTTC.

This clonotype was observed many times. V usage is TRBV20-1 and J usage is TRBJ1-2; TRBD1 is a possible D gene (5 bases). The CDR3 extends over 14 amino acids. Germline lookup yields CDR1 DFQATT and CDR2 SNEGSKA (reference sequence). Trimming stripped 6 bases from V and 6 bases from J, with 20 bases between. Here the CDR3 reads CSAPRGGRLNGYTF. CDR3 DNA sequence: TGCAGTGCCCCCCGCGGGGGTCGGTTGAATGGCTACACCTTC.

This clonotype was observed many times. The chain links TRBV29-1 to TRBJ1-4; maybe TRBD1 (5 bases). The germline CDR1 and CDR2 sequences are SQVTM and ANQGSEA. There are 11 residues in the CDR3. Trimming cost V 7 bases and J 7 bases, with 10 bases left between them. The CDR3 coding sequence is TGCAGCGCATACAGGCTTGAAAAACTGTTTTTT. Its protein is CSAYRLEKLFF.

This clonotype was recorded at least ten times. This chain joins TRBV5-6 and TRBJ2-1, with a weak D call TRBD2 (6 bases). CDR1 and CDR2 from the germline V gene are SGHDT and YYEEEE. Trimming left V 4 bases short and J 3 bases short, with 8 bases between. This CDR3 is built from 13 residues. The CDR3 sequence: CASSPGDYNEQFF. For the CDR3, the DNA is TGTGCCAGCAGCCCGGGGGACTACAATGAGCAGTTCTTC.

This clonotype was seen once. The chain uses TRBV18 and TRBJ1-4, with 7 bases identical to TRBD1. Trimming removed 3 bases from V and 3 bases from J; junction bases left unmatched: 1. Per the germline V gene, CDR1 is KGHSH and CDR2 is LQKENI. The CDR3 extends over 14 amino acids. Written as DNA, the CDR3 is TGTGCCAGCTCACCGACAGGGCCTAATGAAAAACTGTTTTTT. Encoded protein: CASSPTGPNEKLFF. Combining the CDR3 with reference TRBV18 and TRBJ1-4 gives the whole variable domain NAGVMQNPRHLVRRRGQEARLRCSPMKGHSHVYWYRQLPEEGLKFMVYLQKENIIDESGMPKERFSAEFPKEGPSILRIQQVVRGDSAAYFCASSPTGPNEKLFFGSGTQLSVL.

A few counts support this clonotype. The chain carries TRBV29-1 and TRBJ1-4; D is unresolved. The CDR3 is made up of 14 amino acids. With 4 bases removed from V and 0 bases from J, the gap between germline ends came to 9 bases. Germline V gives CDR1 SQVTM, CDR2 ANQGSEA. The CDR3 sequence is CSVAGRTTNEKLFF. DNA for the CDR3: TGCAGCGTTGCGGGAAGAACAACTAATGAAAAACTGTTTTTT. The full variable domain, its missing parts supplied by reference TRBV29-1 and TRBJ1-4, is SAVISQKPSRDICQRGTSLTIQCQVDSQVTMMFWYRQQPGQSLTLIATANQGSEATYESGFVIDKFPISRPNLTFSTLTVSNMSPEDSSIYLCSVAGRTTNEKLFFGSGTQLSVL.

This clonotype was recorded at least ten times. This chain uses TRBV3-1 with TRBJ2-4; D uncertain. The CDR3 is 11 residues long. V shed 3 bases and J shed 8 bases, with 5 bases lying between them. CDR1 is LGHDT, CDR2 YNNKEL, per germline (reference sequence). This CDR3 reads CASSQQDIQYF. The CDR3 DNA reads as TGTGCCAGCAGCCAGCAGGACATTCAGTACTTC. The whole variable domain, remainder taken from reference TRBV3-1 and TRBJ2-4, is DTAVSQTPKYLVTQMGNDKSIKCEQNLGHDTMYWYKQDSKKFLKIMFSYNNKELIINETVPNRFSPKSPDKAHLNLHINSLELGDSAVYFCASSQQDIQYFGAGTRLSVL.

This clonotype was picked up many times. The V gene is TRBV5-1, the J gene TRBJ2-1; the match to TRBD2 covers 9 bases. The CDR3 covers 15 residues. V was pared by 5 bases and J by 5 bases, with 8 bases of the junction left unmatched. Germline V CDR1 and CDR2: SGHRS, YFSETQ. CDR3 nucleotide sequence: TGCGCCAGCAGAAGACTAGCGGTACGGAACAATGAGCAGTTCTTC. Its translation is CASRRLAVRNNEQFF.

This clonotype occurred many times. V and J are TRBV24-1 and TRBJ2-5; 10 bases align to TRBD2. CDR1 is KGHDR and CDR2 is SFDVKD in the germline V gene. The CDR3 runs to 17 residues. The ends lost 7 bases at V and 5 bases at J; junction bases unmatched: 15. The CDR3 protein is CATSSVRAGGLGETQYF. Written as DNA, the CDR3 is TGTGCCACCAGCAGTGTCCGAGCGGGAGGGCTTGGGGAGACCCAGTACTTC.

The V gene is TRBV5-1, the J gene TRBJ2-3; tentatively, D is TRBD2 (6 bases). The CDR3 is made up of 15 amino acids. Germline V gene data show CDR1 as SGHRS and CDR2 as YFSETQ. V lost 0 bases, J lost 6 bases, and 14 bases lay in between. CDR3 in DNA: TGCGCCAGCAGCTTGGAACTAGCTGGGGGGGATACGCAGTATTTT. This encodes CASSLELAGGDTQYF.

V usage is TRBV2 and J usage is TRBJ1-2, with 7 bases matching TRBD1. Trimming at V came to 6 bases and at J to 7 bases, leaving 2 bases not matched to a gene. Germline loops: CDR1 SNHLY, CDR2 FYNNEI. The CDR3 loop spans 11 amino acids. CDR3 sequence: CASSGTVGYTF. The DNA of the CDR3 is TGTGCCAGCAGCGGGACAGTTGGCTACACCTTC. Full variable domain (outside the CDR3, taken from reference TRBV2 and TRBJ1-2): EPEVTQTPSHQVTQMGQEVILRCVPISNHLYFYWYRQILGQKVEFLVSFYNNEISEKSEIFDDQFSVERPDGSNFTLKIRSTKLEDSAMYFCASSGTVGYTFGSGTRLTVV.

This clonotype came up many times. This chain connects TRBV20-1 to TRBJ2-4; 8 nucleotides line up with TRBD1. The CDR3 contains 14 residues. Looked up from germline, CDR1 is DFQATT and CDR2 is SNEGSKA (reference sequence). V lost 7 bases to trimming and J lost 2 bases; unmatched junction nucleotides: 7. CDR3 bases: TGCAGTGTCGGGGACAGGAGGTCCAAAAACATTCAGTACTTC. Translating it yields CSVGDRRSKNIQYF.

This clonotype came up many times. The chain uses TRBV2 and TRBJ1-2; possible D gene TRBD1, 5 bases. This CDR3 is built from 14 residues. Trimming took off 5 bases at V and 7 bases at J, with 17 bases between the two ends. Germline CDR1 reads SNHLY; CDR2 reads FYNNEI. CDR3 bases: TGTGCCAGCAGTACACAGGCAGGGCTCTCTGGCTACACCTTC. This encodes CASSTQAGLSGYTF.